This paragraph reports one T cell receptor (beta chain). These data belong to a study of blood T cell repertoires in COVID-19. Study at large: Acute and convalescent COVID-19 specimens originated in the United States, Italy and Spain.

The table came from immunoSEQ multiplex PCR; TCRdb's copy has only in-frame clones and leaves some out. The top ten clones hold 9.8% of a sample with about 150,000 clones, approximately 80% of them seen once. Germline lookup yields CDR1 SNHLY and CDR2 FYNNEI. V was cut by 6 bases and J by 7 bases, with 5 bases left in between. The CDR3 sequence is 10 residues long. The sequence was collected from a woman aged 45-65 years with acute or convalescent COVID-19. This chain uses TRBV2 with TRBJ2-3; no firm D call. The material sequenced was peripheral blood. CDR3 loop: CASRENTQYF. The CDR3 nucleotides read TGTGCCAGCAGGGAGAATACGCAGTATTTT.